The rows below give T cell receptor beta chains drawn from one sample of a study of pediatric ulcerative colitis. The protocol was immunoSEQ multiplex PCR, while the TCRdb copy is restricted to in-frame clones and leaves out a portion. The repertoire holds 55,000 to 80,000 clones, with 77% as singletons. The sequenced sample was blood. These receptors were obtained from a boy aged 5-17 years with moderate ulcerative colitis. Each CDR3 is given with its conserved first and last residue. Fields, in order: clone size, D gene, V gene, J gene, CDR3 DNA, CDR3 protein. D genes are given only for firm matches. The size of a clone is reported for some rows only, either as once, few or many, or as a class for expanded clones.

>.|TRBD1|TRBV5-6|TRBJ1-6
TGTGCCAGCAGCTTCATGACAGGGGCATCACCCCTCCACTTT
CASSFMTGASPLHF
>.|.|TRBV11-1|TRBJ2-1
TGTGCCAGCAGCTTAGTGCAGGACTACAATGAGCAGTTCTTC
CASSLVQDYNEQFF
>.|TRBD2|TRBV4-1|TRBJ2-3
TGCGCCAGCAGCCGGGGTGGCCTAGCGGGATTCACAGATACGCAGTATTTT
CASSRGGLAGFTDTQYF
>.|TRBD1|TRBV5-1|TRBJ1-2
TGCGCCAGCAGCTTGAAAGGGACAGGGGATGGCTACACCTTC
CASSLKGTGDGYTF
>once|TRBD2|TRBV19|TRBJ2-7
TGTGCCAGTAGTATGGGGACTAGTTCTCTCGAGCAGTACTTC
CASSMGTSSLEQYF
>.|TRBD1|TRBV18|TRBJ1-5
TGTGCCAGCTCACCTGCCGGGACAGGGGCGAGCAATCAGCCCCAGCATTTT
CASSPAGTGASNQPQHF
>.|.|TRBV19|TRBJ1-5
TGTGCCAGTCGTCTAAGGGTTAGCAATCAGCCCCAGCATTTT
CASRLRVSNQPQHF
>.|.|TRBV5-1|TRBJ1-2
TGCGCCAGCAGCGGTTTAGATGGCTACACCTTC
CASSGLDGYTF
>few|.|TRBV2|TRBJ2-3
TGTGCCAGCAGCGGCACCGGGACTCTAACAGATACGCAGTATTTT
CASSGTGTLTDTQYF
>.|.|TRBV6-1|TRBJ2-2
TGTGCCAGCAGTGTCCCCCTACGTTCTACCGGGGAGCTGTTTTTT
CASSVPLRSTGELFF
>.|TRBD2|TRBV6-4|TRBJ2-1
TGTGCCAGCAGTGACTCGACTAGCGGGGCATTATACAATGAGCAGTTCTTC
CASSDSTSGALYNEQFF
>.|.|TRBV28|TRBJ2-7
TGTGCCAGCAGTTTTGGGGGGGCAGGGGGTCGCGACGAGCAGTACTTC
CASSFGGAGGRDEQYF
>.|TRBD1|TRBV6-5|TRBJ2-7
TGTGCCAGCAGTTACGGACAGGGGGCTTACGAGCAGTACTTC
CASSYGQGAYEQYF
>.|.|TRBV19|TRBJ1-1
TGTGCCAGTAGTCACCGTGTACAGCTATTGAACACTGAAGCTTTCTTT
CASSHRVQLLNTEAFF
>.|.|TRBV5-1|TRBJ2-3
TGCGCCAGCAGCCATTCTTCGTCCACAGATACGCAGTATTTT
CASSHSSSTDTQYF
>once|.|TRBV7-9|TRBJ1-2
TGTGCCAGCAGCAAAGGACGGCGAAACTATGGCTACACCTTC
CASSKGRRNYGYTF
>.|.|TRBV6-5|TRBJ2-6
TGTGCCAGCAGTTCCCCAAAGGGCGCTGGGGCCAACGTCCTGACTTTC
CASSSPKGAGANVLTF
>.|TRBD2|TRBV27|TRBJ2-7
TGTGCCAGCAGTCCCTTGCGACTAGCGGGAGGCTACGAGCAGTACTTC
CASSPLRLAGGYEQYF
>.|TRBD2|TRBV5-1|TRBJ2-5
TGCGCCAGCAGCTCACTAGCGGGAGGATCCCAAGAGACCCAGTACTTC
CASSSLAGGSQETQYF
>.|.|TRBV11-3|TRBJ1-1
TGTGCCAGCAGCTTAACCGGTGGGGGAACTGAAGCTTTCTTT
CASSLTGGGTEAFF
>.|TRBD1|TRBV15|TRBJ2-5
TGTGCCACCAGCAGAGATGGGGACAGGGATGGGAAGACCCAGTACTTC
CATSRDGDRDGKTQYF
>.|.|TRBV7-9|TRBJ1-4
TGTGCCAGCAGACCCGGACGGATATTTAATGAAAAACTGTTTTTT
CASRPGRIFNEKLFF
>.|.|TRBV7-9|TRBJ1-4
TGTGCCAGCAGCTCCCTGGACATGAATGAAAAACTGTTTTTT
CASSSLDMNEKLFF
>.|.|TRBV29-1|TRBJ2-5
TGCAGCGGACGGCAGAGTGACGCGGGCCAAGAGACCCAGTACTTC
CSGRQSDAGQETQYF
>once|.|TRBV7-8|TRBJ2-7
TGTGCCAGCAGCCCCCTCCAGATTGGCTACGAGCAGTACTTC
CASSPLQIGYEQYF
>.|.|TRBV6-5|TRBJ2-1
TGTGCCAGCAGAACCTATACTAATAACAAAGAGCAGTTCTTC
CASRTYTNNKEQFF
>.|TRBD1|TRBV25-1|TRBJ2-3
TGTGCCAGCAGTGAAAGCCGGACAGGTCTTCGCACAGATACGCAGTATTTT
CASSESRTGLRTDTQYF
>.|.|TRBV5-4|TRBJ2-2
TGTGCCAGCAGCTTAACAGGACGGTCCGGGGAGCTGTTTTTT
CASSLTGRSGELFF